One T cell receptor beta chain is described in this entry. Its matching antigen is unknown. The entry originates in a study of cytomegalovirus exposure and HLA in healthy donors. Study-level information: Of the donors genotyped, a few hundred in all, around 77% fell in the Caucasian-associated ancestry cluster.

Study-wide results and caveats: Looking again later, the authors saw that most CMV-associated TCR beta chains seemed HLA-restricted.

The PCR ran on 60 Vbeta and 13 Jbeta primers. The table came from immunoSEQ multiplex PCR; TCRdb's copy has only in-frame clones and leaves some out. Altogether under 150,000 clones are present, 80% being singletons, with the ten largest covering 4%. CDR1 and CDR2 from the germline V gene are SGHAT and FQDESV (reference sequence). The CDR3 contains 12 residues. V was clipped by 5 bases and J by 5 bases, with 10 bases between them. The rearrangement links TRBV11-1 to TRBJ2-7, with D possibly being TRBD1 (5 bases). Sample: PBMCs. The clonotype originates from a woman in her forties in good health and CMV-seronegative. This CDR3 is CASSIDRHEQYF. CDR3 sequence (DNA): TGTGCCAGCAGCATCGACAGACACGAGCAGTACTTC.